This TCR delta chain comes out of a study of fetal and pediatric gammadelta thymocytes (dated by TCRdb to between 2021 and 2024). In the study overall: The bulk gammadelta thymocyte repertoires, which combined previously published data with newly generated, unpublished data, were used to reinforce a single-cell study of gammadelta thymocyte development. The bulk gammadelta thymocyte repertoire set covered some 10 subjects in total, 3 fetal thymus donors and 7 pediatric thymus donors. The bulk gammadelta thymocyte repertoires combined unpublished data with previously published data (refs 27,28). Bulk TCR repertoire data were included to raise the number of subjects and reinforce the CDR3 publicity analysis.

What the authors observed across the whole study: Compared with post-natal repertoires, fetal gammadelta thymocyte repertoires had previously been reported to be enriched for TRDV2, TRGV8 and TRGV9 usage, low N additions and public CDR3s.

This clone is judged large (0.1 to 1%). This clone's antigen is unknown. Per-base quality was not reported, and no clone a single base away is much larger than it. The CDR3 runs 14 amino acids, cysteine and phenylalanine included. This entry keeps only the CDR3 DNA: 42 bases, framed from base 1. Here V drops 4 bases and J drops 10 bases, and the junction holds 9 bases not matched to any gene. CDR1 is given as GEAIGNYY and CDR2 as EKD, both from the germline V gene. Sequencing took place on an Illumina MiSeq. In the paper's pipeline: To analyze publicity, the Vgamma9Vdelta2 and nonVgamma9Vdelta2 bulk CDR3 files from each subject were merged so that every subject had one combined repertoire. Using base R and dplyr, each CDR3 amino acid sequence was checked across 9 single-cell datasets and 9 to 11 bulk repertoires to give a publicity score ranging from 0 to 19. TCRdb reran clone calling on the public reads with CATT; rows sharing one DNA sequence were then combined. The V and J calls, along with clone size, are taken from TCRdb and not from the paper's own processing. In all, the sample holds roughly 950 delta-chain clones, and about half of those were seen once. 12% to 15% of the sample rests with the top ten.

Thymocytes were stained with Zombie NIR viability dye and antibodies against CD3 (UCHT1), TCRgammadelta (11F2), TCRVgamma9 (IMMU360) and TCRVdelta2 (IMMU389). From human fetal and pediatric thymuses, sorted Vgamma9Vdelta2 and nonVgamma9Vdelta2 gammadelta thymocytes were used to generate bulk TRD and TRG CDR3 repertoires separately. Pediatric thymus tissue was collected in Belgium from children having cardiac surgery. The ages of the pediatric thymus donors in the study ranged between about 1 and 11 years. As previously described, thymic cell suspensions were prepared from both fetal and post-natal thymuses. Cells that were CD3+ gammadeltaTCR+ Vgamma9+ Vdelta2+ were sorted as Vgamma9Vdelta2 thymocytes. Cells were sorted on a FACS Aria III cell sorter (BD Biosciences).

This chain is built from TRDV2 and TRDJ1; TRDD3 lines up with 12 middle nucleotides. This clonotype originated in a child who underwent cardiac surgery and was recorded as healthy. Sequencing input: Vgamma9Vdelta2 gamma-delta T cells from the thymus. The cell subset or site tag for this specimen amounts to: sorted CD3+gammadeltaTCR+Vgamma9+Vdelta2+ thymocytes. The encoded CDR3 is CACDTGGYRGGLIF. Here is the DNA: TGTGCCTGTGATACTGGGGGATACAGAGGGGGACTCATCTTT.